This note documents a single TCR beta chain sequence. What it recognizes is unknown. This entry belongs to a study of cytomegalovirus exposure and HLA in healthy donors. It was with 60 Vbeta and 13 Jbeta primers that the PCR ran. Original data processing: In a later analysis, the count reached some 75 million unique TCR beta chains, with 10 million to 11 million shared. Generated by immunoSEQ multiplex PCR, the TCRdb table keeps only in-frame clones and is missing some. V, J and clone size derive from that table, while D and trimming were established from the DNA sequence. The table for this sample gives 200,000 to 250,000 clones. Germline V gene data show CDR1 as MDHEN and CDR2 as SYDVKM. The J segment lost 2 bases and the V segment lost 3 bases, leaving 5 bases of the junction unmatched. This CDR3 comprises 15 residues. Overall study results and limits: In a later analysis, CMV-associated beta chains were mostly HLA-associated, it appeared. A previous analysis found most TCR beta V segments productive roughly 90% or roughly 30% of the time.

The chain recombines TRBV28 with TRBJ1-2, with 8 bases aligning to TRBD1. This receptor was identified in a girl aged 2 to 10 in good health and CMV-seropositive. The sequenced sample was PBMCs. In DNA, the CDR3 is TGTGCCAGCAGTTTGTCAGGGGGCCCCAACTATGGCTACACCTTC. Protein product: CASSLSGGPNYGYTF.